This T cell receptor (beta chain) was profiled in a study of blood T cell repertoires in COVID-19. Authors' processing steps: Counts of nucleated cells, estimated from reference gene primer amplification, were obtained. Measured with immunoSEQ multiplex PCR; TCRdb has only the in-frame clones, and not every one. For V, J and clone size, that table is used; D and trimming come from the DNA. The table includes about 140,000 clones, almost 80% detected once. Germline V gene lookup returns CDR1 MDHEN and CDR2 SYDVKM. The ends lost 7 bases at V and 2 bases at J; junction bases unmatched: 5. There are 14 residues in the CDR3.

The chain combines TRBV28 with TRBJ2-7, with 10 bases aligning to TRBD2. This TCR was sampled from a man aged 45-65 years with active or convalescent COVID-19. Sequences were obtained from peripheral blood. In nucleotides, the CDR3 is TGTGCCAGCAAGAGGACTAGCGGTACCTACGAGCAGTACTTC. It yields the protein CASKRTSGTYEQYF. Drawing the rest from reference TRBV28 and TRBJ2-7, the complete variable domain is DVKVTQSSRYLVKRTGEKVFLECVQDMDHENMFWYRQDPGLGLRLIYFSYDVKMKEKGDIPEGYSVSREKKERFSLILESASTNQTSMYLCASKRTSGTYEQYFGPGTRLTVT.